The rows below give T cell receptor beta chains drawn from one sample of a study of T cell changes during pregnancy in multiple sclerosis. Repertoires were generated with immunoSEQ multiplex PCR, while TCRdb's copy carries only in-frame clones and drops some. Of over 55,000 clones in the sample, about 88% were seen once. The sequencing here drew on peripheral blood, taken in the first trimester of pregnancy. These receptors all stem from a female donor with multiple sclerosis, enrolled in a pregnancy study. CDR3s include the opening cysteine and the closing phenylalanine or tryptophan. A D gene is named only where the DNA matches it firmly. Some rows mark clone size as missing; the rest say once, few, many or name a class of expanded clone.

J gene | clone size | D gene | V gene | CDR3 DNA | CDR3 protein
TRBJ1-1 | NA | TRBD1 | TRBV4-1 | TGCGCCAGCAGCCTTATGACAGGGAGATTAAAGAACACTGAAGCTTTCTTT | CASSLMTGRLKNTEAFF
TRBJ1-4 | once | TRBD1 | TRBV5-6 | TGTGCCAGCAGCGTCACAGGGGTCGTTAGTGAAAAACTGTTTTTT | CASSVTGVVSEKLFF
TRBJ2-3 | NA | NA | TRBV13 | TGTGCCAGCAGCTTAGGCTACACAGATACGCAGTATTTT | CASSLGYTDTQYF
TRBJ2-3 | NA | TRBD2 | TRBV6-5 | TGTGCCAGCAGTTACCGGTTGCGGGGGGCCACGGATACGCAGTATTTT | CASSYRLRGATDTQYF
TRBJ1-4 | NA | NA | TRBV19 | TGTGCCAGTACCAAGGAGAGGGAACCAACTAATGAAAAACTGTTTTTT | CASTKEREPTNEKLFF
TRBJ1-5 | NA | NA | TRBV6-5 | TGTGCCAGTTCACCGGGAAATAGCAATCAGCCCCAGCATTTT | CASSPGNSNQPQHF
TRBJ2-1 | once | NA | TRBV2 | TGTGCCAGCAGTGCCCCAGGTTTATGGGAGCAGTTCTTC | CASSAPGLWEQFF
TRBJ2-1 | NA | TRBD2 | TRBV10-3 | TGTGCCATCAGTGAGTCAAGGGGACTAGCGGAAAATGAGCAGTTCTTC | CAISESRGLAENEQFF
TRBJ1-4 | NA | NA | TRBV30 | TGTGCCTGGAGTCAAATCGGCGGTGAAAAACTGTTTTTT | CAWSQIGGEKLFF
TRBJ2-3 | NA | TRBD2 | TRBV7-9 | TGTGCCAGCGAAGCGGGAGGGTACACAGATACGCAGTATTTT | CASEAGGYTDTQYF
TRBJ1-4 | NA | NA | TRBV28 | TGTGCCAGCAGGGGGCGGCCTAATGAAAAACTGTTTTTT | CASRGRPNEKLFF
TRBJ2-1 | NA | TRBD1 | TRBV5-4 | TGTGCCAGCAGCGCGATGACAGGGGAATATGAGCAGTTCTTC | CASSAMTGEYEQFF
TRBJ2-1 | NA | TRBD2 | TRBV5-4 | TGTGCCAGCGGGGGGGAGGGGTACAATGAGCAGTTCTTC | CASGGEGYNEQFF
TRBJ2-1 | NA | TRBD1 | TRBV9 | TGTGCCAGCAGCCCCCGAGGGGGGACAGGGATCAATGAGCAGTTCTTC | CASSPRGGTGINEQFF
TRBJ1-6 | NA | NA | TRBV30 | TGTGCCTGGTGCAGGGTAGGCTCACCCCTCCACTTT | CAWCRVGSPLHF
TRBJ1-4 | NA | NA | TRBV19 | TGTGCCAGTAGTCCGAGCGGGACCCTTAATGAAAAACTGTTTTTT | CASSPSGTLNEKLFF
TRBJ1-2 | NA | NA | TRBV4-3 | TGCGCCAGCAGCCAGGAGACAGCTCTTTCAAACTATGGCTACACCTTC | CASSQETALSNYGYTF
TRBJ1-1 | NA | NA | TRBV19 | TGTGCCAGTAGTGTCTCGGGGGTCGGGAACACTGAAGCTTTCTTT | CASSVSGVGNTEAFF
TRBJ2-7 | NA | TRBD2 | TRBV5-8 | TGTGCCAGCCTACGGCGGGGGTTGGGGGGCGAGCAGTACTTC | CASLRRGLGGEQYF
TRBJ1-1 | few | NA | TRBV7-8 | TGTGCCAGCAGCTTACCTGGGGGGGACACTGAAGCTTTCTTT | CASSLPGGDTEAFF
TRBJ1-1 | NA | NA | TRBV7-3 | TGTGCCAGCAGCTTGAGTGTTCTGGGAGGGGCTTTCTTT | CASSLSVLGGAFF
TRBJ2-1 | NA | NA | TRBV14 | TGTGCCAGCAGCCAAAAAACCTCGTGGAGCGGGTACTACAATGAGCAGTTCTTC | CASSQKTSWSGYYNEQFF
TRBJ1-2 | NA | NA | TRBV6-6 | TGTGCCAGCACCGCTCTCGAAACAGGATTTGGCTACACCTTC | CASTALETGFGYTF
TRBJ1-1 | few | NA | TRBV2 | TGTGCCTCAGGGTACAGTCCCACTGAAGCTTTCTTT | CASGYSPTEAFF
TRBJ2-3 | NA | NA | TRBV4-1 | TGCGCCAGCAGCCCCCCGAAGGGCGGGACTGCCCTTTCGGATCTCACAGATACGCAGTATTTT | CASSPPKGGTALSDLTDTQYF
TRBJ1-5 | NA | TRBD1 | TRBV7-9 | TGTGCCAGCAGCAGGGACAGGGGAACTTATAGCAATCAGCCCCAGCATTTT | CASSRDRGTYSNQPQHF
TRBJ1-1 | NA | TRBD1 | TRBV4-2 | TGTGCCAGCAACACGGACAGGGCAATGAAGCGGAACACTGAAGCTTTCTTT | CASNTDRAMKRNTEAFF
TRBJ1-2 | NA | NA | TRBV6-1 | TGTGCCACCTCACTAACTCCGGGACAAAACTATGGCTACACCTTC | CATSLTPGQNYGYTF
TRBJ2-5 | NA | NA | TRBV20-1 | TGCAGTGCTAGAGGGCTAGAGACCCAGTACTTC | CSARGLETQYF
TRBJ1-3 | NA | NA | TRBV5-6 | TGTGCCAGCAGGGGGATTGAACGGGATAACTCTGGAAACACCATATATTTT | CASRGIERDNSGNTIYF
TRBJ2-7 | NA | NA | TRBV27 | TGTGCCAGCAGTTTATCTTGGGAGAGACTCTACGAGCAGTACTTC | CASSLSWERLYEQYF
TRBJ1-6 | NA | NA | TRBV9 | TGTGCCAGCAGCGCGCGGGACGGAATGAATTCACCCCTCCACTTT | CASSARDGMNSPLHF
TRBJ2-7 | NA | TRBD1 | TRBV11-2 | TGTGCCAGCAGCCGTGGCCCGGGGGGACAGGGAATTGTGTTCGACGAGCAGTACTTC | CASSRGPGGQGIVFDEQYF
TRBJ1-2 | NA | TRBD1 | TRBV6-5 | TGTGCCAGCAGACCAGGGGGCGGCGGCTACACCTTC | CASRPGGGGYTF
TRBJ1-1 | NA | NA | TRBV5-6 | TGTGCCAGCAGCGCATTGGGGCTGACTGAAGCTTTCTTT | CASSALGLTEAFF
TRBJ2-5 | NA | NA | TRBV5-1 | TGCGCCAGCAGCTCTGGCCGAGGGCAAGAGACCCAGTACTTC | CASSSGRGQETQYF
TRBJ1-5 | NA | NA | TRBV4-2 | TGTGCCAGCAGCCAAGAATCTACAGGGAGGGAGAATCAGCCCCAGCATTTT | CASSQESTGRENQPQHF
TRBJ1-1 | NA | NA | TRBV6-1 | TGTGCCAGCACTACACAGGGGAACACTGAAGCTTTCTTT | CASTTQGNTEAFF
TRBJ1-2 | NA | NA | TRBV7-6 | TGTGCCAGCAGCTTGACAGTACCCTATGGCTACACCTTC | CASSLTVPYGYTF
TRBJ1-2 | NA | NA | TRBV11-2 | TGTGCCAGCAGCCTAATACAGGTTCGCGGCTACACCTTC | CASSLIQVRGYTF
TRBJ1-1 | NA | NA | TRBV6-6 | TGTGCCAGCAGTTATTGGACTGGTGGAGGCACTGAAGCTTTCTTT | CASSYWTGGGTEAFF
TRBJ2-7 | NA | TRBD1 | TRBV6-5 | TGTGCCAGCAGTTACACCACAGGGGACCACGAGCAGTACTTC | CASSYTTGDHEQYF
TRBJ2-1 | NA | NA | TRBV6-1 | TGTGCCAGCAGTGAACCCCTCTACAATGAGCAGTTCTTC | CASSEPLYNEQFF
TRBJ1-2 | NA | TRBD1 | TRBV7-9 | TGTGCCAGCAGCTTTACAGGGGAAGGCTACACCTTC | CASSFTGEGYTF
TRBJ2-3 | once | TRBD1 | TRBV10-1 | TGCGCCAGCAGTGAGTCGGACAGGGGGCTGAGAGATACGCAGTATTTT | CASSESDRGLRDTQYF
TRBJ2-7 | NA | NA | TRBV6-1 | TGTGCCAGCAGGGGGCCGCTAGGGGACGAGCAGTACTTC | CASRGPLGDEQYF
TRBJ2-3 | NA | TRBD2 | TRBV5-6 | TGTGCCAGCAGCTTGGCAGCGGGGGCCCCCACAGATACGCAGTATTTT | CASSLAAGAPTDTQYF
TRBJ2-7 | few | TRBD2 | TRBV30 | TGTGCCTGGGGACTAGCGGGAGAGCAGTACTTC | CAWGLAGEQYF
TRBJ1-2 | NA | NA | TRBV10-2 | TGCGCCAGCAGTGAGACTGACACAAAGTCCTCTGGCTACACCTTC | CASSETDTKSSGYTF
TRBJ2-7 | once | NA | TRBV30 | TGTGCCTGGCAGGGGTCCTACGAGCAGTACTTC | CAWQGSYEQYF
TRBJ2-7 | NA | NA | TRBV6-1 | TGTGCCAGCAGTCGCATCCCGGGACTTACCTACGAGCAGTACTTC | CASSRIPGLTYEQYF
TRBJ2-5 | NA | NA | TRBV7-9 | TGTGCCAGCAGCTTAGGGGGACATACCGAGACCCAGTACTTC | CASSLGGHTETQYF
TRBJ2-1 | NA | TRBD1 | TRBV11-1 | TGTGCCAGCAGCTCCCCCGGGACAGACTTCTACAATGAGCAGTTCTTC | CASSSPGTDFYNEQFF